These 21 T cell receptor delta chains originate from one sample sequenced in a study of γδ T cells in repeated Plasmodium falciparum infection (dated by TCRdb to about 2021). Vgamma9/Vdelta2+ and Vdelta2-negative gammadelta T cell populations were flow-sorted from peripheral blood mononuclear cells for bulk TCR repertoire analysis. The protocol used for the library was multiplex PCR. TCRdb records Illumina MiSeq as the sequencer. TCRdb recomputed clones from the public reads with CATT; identical DNA rows were then combined. The sample includes about 93,000 delta-chain clones, with more than 0.85% observed a single time. The top ten clones comprise more than 9% of the sample. Input material: gamma-delta T cells from blood. The receptors originated from a pool of human donors (malaria-infected and uninfected, not separated).

As regards this clone: TCRdb's protein for this DNA is that of a much larger clone and differs from the translation at residue 7, likely a read error; the protein shown is the DNA translation. The V gene is TRDV1, the J gene TRDJ1, with 8 bases matching TRDD3. Germline-derived CDR1 and CDR2 are TSWWSYY and QGS. This CDR3 comprises 20 residues. The trim removed 11 bases at V and 2 bases at J, leaving 28 bases unmatched. The CDR3, as DNA: TGTGCTTTAGGGGGCTCGGCTTTCCCCGTACTGTTGGGGGATACCGATAAACTCATCTTT. Translated: CALGGSAFPVLLGDTDKLIF.

Worth noting for this clone: A single base is all that separates this from a far larger clone, so a read error is likely. Other DNA sequences within the sample encode an identical CDR3. The chain uses TRDV1 and TRDJ3; D might be TRDD2 (5 bases). The J gene is not listed in TCRdb, so it was assigned here from a DNA match to germline. V shed 1 base and J shed 4 bases, with 23 bases lying between them. CDR1 TSWWSYY and CDR2 QGS come from the germline V gene. The CDR3 consists of 21 residues. The DNA for the CDR3 is TGTGCTCTTGGGGAACAAAACCACTTTCCTGAGGAATCTTGGGACACCCGACAGATGTTTTTC. It codes for CALGEQNHFPEESWDTRQMFF.

Remarks on this clone: The TCRdb protein comes from a much larger clone and disagrees with this DNA's translation at residue 14, likely due to a read error; the protein given here is derived from the DNA. The chain recombines TRDV1 with TRDJ1; 9 positions agree with TRDD3. V lost 4 bases, J lost 0 bases, and 27 bases stayed unmatched. The germline V gene encodes CDR1 TSWWSYY and CDR2 QGS. CDR3 size: 23 residues. CDR3 loop: CALGGGFLTLNWGTPGYTDKLIF. The CDR3 DNA sequence: TGTGCTCTTGGGGGGGGCTTCCTTACACTTAACTGGGGGACACCCGGGTACACCGATAAACTCATCTTT.

This clone was picked up a small number of times. The amino acid sequence in TCRdb belongs to a much larger clone and departs from this DNA's translation at residue 9, likely a sequencing read error; the sequence shown is translated from the DNA. The J gene is TRDJ1, the V gene TRDV2; 7 bases match TRDD3. V lost 4 bases to trimming and J lost 4 bases; unmatched junction nucleotides: 20. The CDR3 contains 18 residues. CDR1 is GEAIGNYY, CDR2 EKD, per germline. CDR3 protein: CACETLGGVKSRGDKLIF. CDR3 coding DNA: TGTGCCTGTGAAACCCTTGGGGGAGTTAAGAGCAGAGGCGATAAACTCATCTTT.

This clone has just a few counts. A far more abundant clone sits one base away, making this likely a read error. The same CDR3 can be traced to other DNA sequences in this sample. V gene TRDV1 combines with J gene TRDJ1; 7 bases match TRDD3. TCRdb records no J gene; here it was assigned by comparing the DNA to germline. V gave up 3 bases and J gave up 0 bases; unmatched junction bases: 13. CDR1 is TSWWSYY and CDR2 is QGS in the germline V gene. CDR3 length equals 18 residues. The CDR3 protein is CALGDERRGMDHTDKLIF. The CDR3 region has the DNA TGTGCTCTTGGGGATGAAAGGAGGGGGATGGATCACACCGATAAACTCATCTTT.

As to this clone: TCRdb's protein for this DNA is that of a much larger clone and differs from the translation at residue 19, likely a read error; the protein shown is the DNA translation. The chain couples TRDV1 to TRDJ1; 9 bases align to TRDD3. As TCRdb names no J gene, one was assigned here on the basis of a DNA match to germline. This CDR3 contains 22 residues. Germline loops: CDR1 TSWWSYY, CDR2 QGS. The CDR3 spells CALGELDGGNYWGNPHTDRLIF. Written as DNA, the CDR3 is TGTGCTCTTGGGGAACTAGATGGAGGGAACTACTGGGGGAATCCGCACACCGATAGACTCATCTTT.

As for this clone: This likely came from a read error, as a far larger clone is one base away. This specimen includes other DNA sequences encoding the same CDR3. The chain has TRDV1 and TRDJ1; 9 nucleotides line up with TRDD3. No J gene is reported in TCRdb; it was inferred here by comparing the DNA with germline. The junction had 13 bases not matched to a gene; V was cut back by 1 base and J by 4 bases. Germline CDR1 is TSWWSYY and CDR2 is QGS. The CDR3 spans 18 residues. CDR3 coding DNA: TGTGCTCTTGGGGAACGCGCCCCAGAGGGGGATACAGGCGATAAACTCATCTTT. This sequence encodes CALGERAPEGDTGDKLIF.

There are a few counts of this clone. It is likely a read error: a sequence one base away is far more abundant. Other DNA sequences from this sample encode an identical CDR3 as well. The chain carries TRDV2 and TRDJ1, with 8 bases fitting TRDD3. The CDR3 length is 18 residues. Germline CDR1 reads GEAIGNYY; CDR2 reads EKD. CDR3 nucleotide sequence: TGTGCCTGTGACCCCTTAGGGGAGGCGACTGGGGGCTCCCATAAACTAATCTTT. This gives the protein CACDPLGEATGGSHKLIF.

This clone was recorded many times. Different DNA sequences within this sample yield the same CDR3. This chain uses TRDV1 with TRDJ1; possible D gene TRDD2, 6 bases. From germline, CDR1 is TSWWSYY and CDR2 QGS. This CDR3 has 15 residues. V shed 2 bases and J shed 7 bases, with 17 bases lying between them. CDR3 amino acids: CALGEGPSRTGKLIF. The CDR3 DNA sequence: TGTGCTCTTGGGGAAGGACCTTCCCGTACTGGTAAACTCATCTTT.

As to this clone: It is likely a read error: a sequence one base away is far more abundant. The rearrangement uses TRDV3 and TRDJ1; 8 bases are shared with TRDD3. In the absence of a J gene in TCRdb, the DNA was matched to germline to assign it here. Per the germline V gene, CDR1 is TVYSNPD and CDR2 is GDNSRS (reference sequence). With V trimmed by 1 base and J by 10 bases, 23 bases remained unmatched. There are 17 residues in the CDR3. CDR3 DNA sequence: TGTGCCTTTATAAAACTCCCCTTACAAACCCTCACTGGGGGACTCATCTTT. Protein product: CAFIKLPLQTLTGGLIF.

As for this clone: A far more abundant clone sits one base away, making this likely a read error. The sample holds other DNA sequences that translate to the same CDR3. The chain carries TRDV2 and TRDJ1; 9 bases match TRDD3. The V segment lost 2 bases and the J segment 3 bases; nucleotides outside the gene matches: 12. This CDR3 contains 17 residues. Germline V gene data show CDR1 as GEAIGNYY and CDR2 as EKD. This CDR3 reads CACDKGDTSRGADKLIF. As DNA, the CDR3 is TGTGCCTGTGACAAGGGGGATACTTCGCGGGGGGCCGATAAACTCATCTTT.

About this clone itself: A read error is the likely source, as a far larger clone sits one nucleotide away. Within the sample, other DNA sequences also encode this same CDR3. The V gene was identified as TRDV2, while no J gene was called; the table names TRDD3, a call not compared with the DNA. Germline CDR1 and CDR2: GEAIGNYY and EKD. This CDR3 spans 19 amino acids. The CDR3 is CACDTVLSGGSWDTRQMFF. The CDR3 bases are TGTGCCTGTGACACGGTCTTGTCTGGGGGATCCTGGGACACCCGACAGATGTTCTTC.

This clone was counted only a few times. TCRdb pairs this DNA with a much larger clone's protein that differs at residue 14, likely a read error; the protein shown was translated from the DNA. The rearrangement links TRDV2 to TRDJ1; D unclear. No J segment appears in TCRdb, so it was assigned here by matching the sequence to germline. The CDR3 extends over 18 amino acids. CDR1 GEAIGNYY and CDR2 EKD come from the germline V gene. CDR3 protein: CACDKVWPFLSHTGKLIF. In DNA, the CDR3 is TGTGCCTGTGACAAGGTGTGGCCGTTCTTATCCCACACCGGTAAACTCATCTTT.

There are a few counts of this clone. A read error is likely here: a far larger clone is one base away. Other DNA sequences in this specimen translate into the identical CDR3. The chain links TRDV2 to TRDJ1, with 10 nucleotides matching TRDD3. TCRdb does not report a J gene; here it was assigned by matching the DNA to germline references. The CDR3 covers 18 residues. CDR1 is GEAIGNYY and CDR2 is EKD in the germline V gene. CDR3 residues: CACDTVWGIPSRTDKLIF. CDR3 DNA: TGCGCCTGTGACACCGTATGGGGGATACCGAGCCGCACCGATAAACTCATCTTT.

Points on this clone: With a far larger clone one base away, a read error is the likely cause. The same CDR3 is also encoded by other DNA sequences in this sample. The chain links TRDV2 to TRDJ2, with TRDD3 identical over 9 bases. TCRdb records no J gene; here it was assigned by comparing the DNA to germline. Germline CDR1 and CDR2: GEAIGNYY and EKD. The CDR3 spans 22 residues. Losses at the gene ends were 3 bases for V and 1 base for J; bases not matched to a gene: 23. This CDR3 is CACDRLTGGATKGSNLTAQLFF. Here the CDR3 DNA reads TGTGCCTGTGACCGTCTTACTGGGGGAGCCACCAAGGGGTCAAATTTGACAGCACAACTCTTCTTT.

As for this clone: A much bigger clone sits one base away, suggesting this may be a read error. This rearrangement joins TRDV1 to TRDJ1; the match to TRDD3 covers 10 bases. TCRdb does not report a J gene; here it was assigned by matching the DNA to germline references. Germline V gene data show CDR1 as TSWWSYY and CDR2 as QGS. The ends lost 2 bases at V and 6 bases at J; junction bases unmatched: 21. The CDR3 extends over 20 amino acids. CDR3 DNA sequence: TGTGCTCTTGGGGAAACCTTTCCCCGCACTGGGGGATGGAAAACTTATAAACTCATCTTT. It encodes CALGETFPRTGGWKTYKLIF.

As for this clone: The protein TCRdb gives is from a much larger clone and does not agree with this DNA's translation at residue 4, likely a read error; the protein shown here comes from the DNA. This chain uses TRDV2 with TRDJ1, with 7 bases lining up with TRDD3. Germline V gene data show CDR1 as GEAIGNYY and CDR2 as EKD. Unmatched junction bases numbered 16, after V lost 5 bases and J lost 8 bases. The CDR3 is 15 amino acids. The CDR3, as DNA: TGTGCCTGTGGTTGCGTGGCGGGAGACTGGGGCAAACTCATCTTT. It translates to CACGCVAGDWGKLIF.

Comment on this clone: TCRdb attributes to this sequence the protein of a much larger clone, which differs from the DNA translation at residue 10; a read error is likely, and the protein displayed is translated from the DNA. The chain joins TRDV1 to TRDJ1; D not certain. In germline, CDR1 is TSWWSYY, CDR2 QGS. There are 22 residues in the CDR3. V lost 1 base to trimming and J lost 2 bases, with 32 bases between them. CDR3 sequence: CALGERGWCGSHPLPATDKLIF. The CDR3 DNA follows: TGTGCTCTTGGGGAACGAGGATGGTGTGGGTCCCACCCTTTACCTGCGACCGATAAACTCATCTTT.

This clone was seen at least ten times. The protein in TCRdb stems from a much larger clone and differs at residue 13 from this DNA's translation, likely a read error; here the protein is translated from the DNA. This chain connects TRDV2 to TRDJ1; 9 positions agree with TRDD3. Germline V gene sequence: CDR1 GEAIGNYY, CDR2 EKD. The CDR3 totals 16 residues. CDR3 sequence (DNA): TGTGCCTGTGACACCAACCTAGGGGATACGGCCGATAGACTCATCTTT. Translating it yields CACDTNLGDTADRLIF.

This clone was counted between two and nine times. A read error is likely here: a far larger clone is one base away. The sample carries other DNA sequences with the same CDR3. Called V gene: TRDV1; the J gene was not called. This CDR3 region has 13 residues. Germline CDR1 reads TSWWSYY; CDR2 reads QGS. DNA for the CDR3: TGTGCTCTTGGGGAACCGAGGGACCCTAAGCTCATCTTT. This encodes CALGEPRDPKLIF.

This clone was observed at least ten times. The rearrangement uses TRDV2 and TRDJ1; weak D call: TRDD3 (5 bases). The CDR3 consists of 14 residues. Trimming removed 3 bases from V and 1 base from J, with 11 bases in between. Germline lookup yields CDR1 GEAIGNYY and CDR2 EKD. CDR3 sequence reads: CACDVGGPTDKLIF. CDR3 sequence (DNA): TGTGCCTGTGACGTAGGGGGGCCCACCGATAAACTCATCTTT.